This T cell receptor (beta chain) originates from a study of shared clonotypes between healthy human individuals. For the study at large: Donors consisted of a couple of women and three men between 18 and 49.

TCRdb keeps only in-frame clones here, not all; method: immunoSEQ multiplex PCR. The repertoire holds 450,000 to 500,000 clones, with approximately 82% as singletons. Trimming shortened V by 7 bases and J by 7 bases, and 11 bases separated the two germline ends. This CDR3 has 12 amino acids. Germline CDR1 and CDR2: SGHAT and FQNNGV. This chain connects TRBV11-2 to TRBJ2-1; no reliable D call. Sequencing used PBMCs. The receptor comes from a woman between 40 and 50 years old in good health. Some clones in this sample may be carry-over from other donors' samples. The CDR3 here is CASTPIRNEQFF. CDR3 DNA sequence: TGTGCCAGCACCCCTATAAGGAATGAGCAGTTCTTC.